This TCR beta chain emerged from a study of cytomegalovirus exposure and HLA in healthy donors. V lost 3 bases, J lost 5 bases, and 8 bases lay in between. CDR3 length: 12 amino acids. Germline CDR1 SGHNT, CDR2 YYREEE (reference sequence). Vbeta (60) and Jbeta (13) primers were used in the PCR. TCRdb's table, derived via immunoSEQ multiplex PCR, lists solely in-frame clones and lacks some. The sample has about 170,000 clones; about 85% are singletons. The specimen sequenced was PBMCs. The sequence derives from a man aged 18-30 years in good health and CMV-seropositive. This rearrangement joins TRBV5-4 to TRBJ2-5, with D hard to call. The CDR3 DNA follows: TGTGCCAGCAGCTGGCGGCGGGAGACCCAGTACTTC. Encoded protein: CASSWRRETQYF.